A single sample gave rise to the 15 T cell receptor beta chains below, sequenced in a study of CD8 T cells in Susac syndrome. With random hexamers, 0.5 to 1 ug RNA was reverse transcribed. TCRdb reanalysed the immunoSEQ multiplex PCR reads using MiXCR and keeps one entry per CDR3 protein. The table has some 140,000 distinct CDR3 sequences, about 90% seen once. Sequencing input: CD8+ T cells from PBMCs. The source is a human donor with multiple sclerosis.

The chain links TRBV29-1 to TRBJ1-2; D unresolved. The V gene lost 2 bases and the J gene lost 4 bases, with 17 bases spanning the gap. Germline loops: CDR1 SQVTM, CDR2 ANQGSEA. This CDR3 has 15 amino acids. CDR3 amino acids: CSVEPPGTFGYGYTF. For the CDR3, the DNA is TGCAGCGTTGAACCCCCGGGCACATTCGGCTATGGCTACACCTTC.

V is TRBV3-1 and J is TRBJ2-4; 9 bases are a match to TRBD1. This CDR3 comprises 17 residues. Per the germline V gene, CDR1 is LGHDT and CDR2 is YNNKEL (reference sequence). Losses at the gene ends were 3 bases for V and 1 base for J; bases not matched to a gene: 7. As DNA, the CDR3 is TGTGCCAGCAGCCACACAGGGGGCCCCCTTGCCAAAAACATTCAGTACTTC. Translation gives CASSHTGGPLAKNIQYF.

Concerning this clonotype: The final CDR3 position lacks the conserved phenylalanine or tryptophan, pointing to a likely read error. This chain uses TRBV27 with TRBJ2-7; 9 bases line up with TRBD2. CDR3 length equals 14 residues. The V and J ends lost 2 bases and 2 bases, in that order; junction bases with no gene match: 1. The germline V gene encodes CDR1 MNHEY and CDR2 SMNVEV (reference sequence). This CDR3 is CASSLAGGPYEQYL. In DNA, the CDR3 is TGTGCCAGCAGTTTAGCGGGAGGGCCCTACGAGCAGTACTTG.

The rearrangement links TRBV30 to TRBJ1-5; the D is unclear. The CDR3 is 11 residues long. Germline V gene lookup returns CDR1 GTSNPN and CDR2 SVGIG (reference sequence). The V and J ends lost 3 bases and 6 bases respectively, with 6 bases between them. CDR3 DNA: TGTGCCTGGAGCCACGGTCAGCCCCAGCATTTT. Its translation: CAWSHGQPQHF.

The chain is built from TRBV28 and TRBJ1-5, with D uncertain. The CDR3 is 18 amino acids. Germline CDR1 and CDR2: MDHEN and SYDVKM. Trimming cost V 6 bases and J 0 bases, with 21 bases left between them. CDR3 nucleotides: TGTGCCAGCAGCCCAGAGGAGGGAAGGCACTATAGCAATCAGCCCCAGCATTTT. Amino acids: CASSPEEGRHYSNQPQHF.

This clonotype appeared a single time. The CDR3 protein is CASSTQTGDDENIQYF. In DNA form, the CDR3 reads TGTGCCAGCAGCACCCAAACGGGCGACGATGAAAACATTCAGTACTTC. This rearrangement joins TRBV9 to TRBJ2-4, with no clear D. This CDR3 has 16 residues. CDR1 and CDR2 (germline): SGDLS, YYNGEE. Trimming pared 4 bases from V and 5 bases from J, leaving 19 bases between.

This chain's CDR3 is CASSDRNPSAEAFF. The CDR3 DNA reads as TGTGCCAGCAGTGACAGGAACCCTTCCGCTGAAGCTTTCTTT. The genes are TRBV6-1 and TRBJ1-1; the D is unclear. The CDR3 extends over 14 amino acids. Germline V lookup: CDR1 MNHNS, CDR2 SASEGT. The ends were cut back, 3 bases at V and 6 bases at J, with 14 bases in the middle.

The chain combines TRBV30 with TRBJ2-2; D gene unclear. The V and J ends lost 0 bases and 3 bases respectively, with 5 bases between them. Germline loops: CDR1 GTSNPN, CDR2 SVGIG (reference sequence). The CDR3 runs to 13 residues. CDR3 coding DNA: TGTGCCTGGAGTGTCGCAGACACCGGGGAGCTGTTTTTT. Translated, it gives CAWSVADTGELFF.

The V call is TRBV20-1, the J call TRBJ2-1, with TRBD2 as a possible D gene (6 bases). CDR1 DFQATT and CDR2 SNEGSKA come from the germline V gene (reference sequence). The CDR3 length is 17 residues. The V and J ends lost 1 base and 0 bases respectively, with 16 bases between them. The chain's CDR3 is CSARVGWDSPSYNEQFF. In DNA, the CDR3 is TGCAGTGCTAGAGTGGGGTGGGACTCACCCTCCTACAATGAGCAGTTCTTC.

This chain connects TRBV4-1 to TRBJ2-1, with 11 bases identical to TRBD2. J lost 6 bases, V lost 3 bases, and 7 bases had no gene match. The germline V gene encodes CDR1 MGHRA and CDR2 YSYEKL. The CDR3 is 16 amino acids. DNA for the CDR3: TGCGCCAGCAGCCACCCGACTAGCGGGATATCCAATGAGCAGTTCTTC. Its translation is CASSHPTSGISNEQFF.

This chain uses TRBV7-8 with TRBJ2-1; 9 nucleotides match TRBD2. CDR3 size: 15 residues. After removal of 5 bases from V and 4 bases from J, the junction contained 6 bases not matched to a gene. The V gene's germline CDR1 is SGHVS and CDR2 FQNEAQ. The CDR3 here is CASSPGTSRYNEQFF. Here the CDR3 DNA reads TGTGCCAGCAGCCCAGGGACTAGCAGGTACAATGAGCAGTTCTTC.

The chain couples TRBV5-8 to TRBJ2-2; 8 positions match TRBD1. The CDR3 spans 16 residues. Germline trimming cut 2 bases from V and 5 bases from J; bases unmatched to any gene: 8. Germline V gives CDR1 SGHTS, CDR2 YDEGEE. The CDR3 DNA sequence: TGTGCCAGCAGCTTCGTGGCAGGGGGCGCTACCGGGGAGCTGTTTTTT. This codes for CASSFVAGGATGELFF. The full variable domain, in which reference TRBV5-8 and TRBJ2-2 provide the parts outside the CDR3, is EAGVTQSPTHLIKTRGQQATLRCSPISGHTSVYWYQQALGLGLQFLLWYDEGEERNRGNFPPRFSGRQFPNYSSELNVNALELEDSALYLCASSFVAGGATGELFFGEGSRLTVL.

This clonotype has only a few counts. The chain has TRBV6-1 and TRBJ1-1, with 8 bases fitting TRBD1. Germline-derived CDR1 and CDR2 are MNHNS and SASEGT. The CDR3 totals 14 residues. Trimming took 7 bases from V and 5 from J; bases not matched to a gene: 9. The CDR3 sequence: CASTAYRGNTEAFF. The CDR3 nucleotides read TGTGCCAGCACCGCTTACAGGGGGAATACTGAAGCTTTCTTT.

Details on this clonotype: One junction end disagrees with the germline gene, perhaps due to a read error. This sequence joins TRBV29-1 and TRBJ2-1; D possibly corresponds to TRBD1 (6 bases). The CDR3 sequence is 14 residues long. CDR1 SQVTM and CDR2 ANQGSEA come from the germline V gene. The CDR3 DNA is TGCAGCGTCGAAGGGTACAGGGCCCGCAATGAGCAGTTCTTC. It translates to CSVEGYRARNEQFF.

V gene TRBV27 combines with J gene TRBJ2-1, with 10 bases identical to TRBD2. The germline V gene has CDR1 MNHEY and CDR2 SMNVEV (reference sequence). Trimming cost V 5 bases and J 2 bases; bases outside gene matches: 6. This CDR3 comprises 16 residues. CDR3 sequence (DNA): TGTGCCAGCAGTCCCCTAGCGGGAGCTACCTACAATGAGCAGTTCTTC. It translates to CASSPLAGATYNEQFF.